The present T cell receptor (beta chain) was sequenced within a study of T-cell reconstitution after alpha-beta-depleted transplantation in children. Of note for this clonotype: Its antigen remains unidentified.

This CDR3 is 18 amino acids long. The junction had 14 bases not matched to a gene; V was cut back by 3 bases and J by 6 bases. Germline V gives CDR1 MDHEN, CDR2 SYDVKM. A library of TCRbeta sequences, prepared with unique molecular identifiers, was generated. TCRdb recomputed calls from the PCR reads with MiXCR, one row per CDR3 protein. The sample includes roughly 570,000 distinct CDR3 sequences, around 27% of them seen just once. Points from the study as a whole: Surviving recipient T cells and thymic progenitors produced the high day-60 TCRbeta diversity seen in some patients. After one year, T-cell counts and TCRbeta diversity mostly came from new T cells. Expanded clones from the graft, numbering several hundred, reportedly supplied alpha-beta T cells about two months after transplant.

The sequencing used PBMCs, collected before TCRalphabeta/CD19-depleted stem cell transplant. V and J are TRBV28 and TRBJ2-3; 11 bases align to TRBD2. The sequence derives from a boy in the first two years of life with Wiskott-Aldrich syndrome, due to receive a stem cell transplant. CDR3 sequence (DNA): TGTGCCAGCAGTTTTTGCTCTAGCGGGAGGACTCCGCGGGATACGCAGTATTTT. It is translated as CASSFCSSGRTPRDTQYF.